These 19 T cell receptor beta chains were all obtained from the same sample, sequenced in a study of CD8+CD57+ T cells in acquired aplastic anemia. The use of genomic DNA as template underpinned the TCR beta VDJ and CDR3 profiling. Using its own MiXCR run on the reads, TCRdb lists one record per CDR3 protein. Of 150,000 to 200,000 distinct CDR3 sequences listed, roughly 47% are singletons. Input material: sorted CD4+, CD8+, or CD8+CD57+ T cells (not recorded which) from PBMCs. These receptors all come from a human donor in good health.

The table lists this clonotype with a count of one. V usage is TRBV20-1 and J usage is TRBJ1-6; 7 bases agree with TRBD1. Germline V gives CDR1 DFQATT, CDR2 SNEGSKA (reference sequence). The CDR3 runs 14 residues. V shed 5 bases and J 7 bases; nucleotides not matched to a gene: 8. The chain's CDR3 is CSAQTGLGNSPLHF. The DNA for the CDR3 is TGCAGTGCTCAGACAGGGCTGGGCAATTCACCCCTCCACTTT.

The chain carries TRBV18 and TRBJ2-7, with D perhaps TRBD1 (6 bases). The CDR3 is 15 residues long. Germline-derived CDR1 and CDR2 are KGHSH and LQKENI. V gave up 2 bases and J gave up 11 bases, with 22 bases separating them. CDR3 bases: TGTGCCAGCTCACCAACAGGGTTTACAGAAAAATTGGAGTACTTC. Its translation is CASSPTGFTEKLEYF.

This clonotype showed up just once. The rearrangement uses TRBV2 and TRBJ1-5; D gene unclear. The CDR3 totals 15 residues. Per germline, CDR1 SNHLY and CDR2 FYNNEI. Trimming removed 5 bases at V and 0 bases at J, with 11 bases between. DNA for the CDR3: TGTGCCAGCAGTCTGACACGCAATAGCAATCAGCCCCAGCATTTT. Its translation: CASSLTRNSNQPQHF.

As to this clonotype: This sequence may be a read error, since a much larger clone differs from it by one base. The V gene is TRBV11-1, the J gene TRBJ2-1, with 11 positions matching TRBD2. Germline-derived CDR1 and CDR2 are SGHAT and FQDESV (reference sequence). Trimming cost V 3 bases and J 6 bases; bases outside gene matches: 7. This CDR3 spans 16 amino acids. The CDR3: CASSFIAGGCGNEQFF. As DNA, the CDR3 is TGTGCCAGCAGCTTTATAGCGGGAGGGTGTGGCAATGAGCAGTTCTTC. Based on the CDR3 plus reference TRBV11-1 and TRBJ2-1, the full variable domain is EAEVAQSPRYKITEKSQAVAFWCDPISGHATLYWYRQILGQGPELLVQFQDESVVDDSQLPKDRFSAERLKGVDSTLKIQPAELGDSAMYLCASSFIAGGCGNEQFFGPGTRLTVL.

This clonotype has a handful of counts. The chain employs TRBV28 and TRBJ1-1; D remains ambiguous. This CDR3 spans 14 amino acids. Trimming pared 5 bases from V and 1 base from J, leaving 11 bases between. The germline gives CDR1 MDHEN, CDR2 SYDVKM. Here the CDR3 reads CASSPGSGNTEAFF. The CDR3 DNA sequence: TGTGCCAGCAGTCCCGGTTCAGGGAACACTGAAGCTTTCTTT.

In the case of this clonotype: The germline gene is not matched at one end of the junction; a read error may be the cause. The chain is built from TRBV5-4 and TRBJ2-3, with a tentative D call TRBD2 (6 bases). CDR1 and CDR2 from the germline V gene are SGHNT and YYREEE (reference sequence). CDR3 size: 17 residues. This CDR3 reads CASSPGGGAKGGDTRYF. DNA of the CDR3: TGTGCCAGCAGCCCTGGCGGCGGGGCCAAAGGCGGTGATACGCGGTATTTT. Filled out from reference TRBV5-4 and TRBJ2-3, the complete variable domain reads ETGVTQSPTHLIKTRGQQVTLRCSSQSGHNTVSWYQQALGQGPQFIFQYYREEENGRGNFPPRFSGLQFPNYSSELNVNALELDDSALYLCASSPGGGAKGGDTRYFGPGTRLTVL.

The chain uses TRBV20-1 and TRBJ2-5; TRBD2 aligns across 8 bases. Germline V gene data show CDR1 as DFQATT and CDR2 as SNEGSKA (reference sequence). There are 15 residues in the CDR3. The ends lost 3 bases at V and 4 bases at J; junction bases unmatched: 10. CDR3 coding DNA: TGCAGTGCTAGTTCGCCCAGCGGGAGAAGAGAGACCCAGTACTTC. As protein: CSASSPSGRRETQYF.

Note on this clonotype: The CDR3 end shows no conserved phenylalanine or tryptophan, and so a read error is likely. The V call is TRBV11-2, the J call TRBJ2-3; D possibly corresponds to TRBD2 (6 bases). The CDR3 covers 13 residues. Germline V gene data show CDR1 as SGHAT and CDR2 as FQNNGV. V was shortened by 5 bases and J by 6 bases, with 12 bases between the two germline ends. This CDR3 reads CASSGGGRDTQYL. The CDR3 region has the DNA TGTGCCAGCAGCGGTGGAGGGAGGGATACGCAGTATTTA.

This clonotype showed up just a few times. A much larger clone lies one base from this, so it may be a read error. This rearrangement joins TRBV9 to TRBJ1-5; no definite D call. The CDR3 has 16 amino acids. CDR1 and CDR2 (germline): SGDLS, YYNGEE. Deletions cut 0 bases from V and 2 bases from J, with 12 bases between. The CDR3 reads CASSVVTRNGNQPQHF. The DNA of the CDR3 is TGTGCCAGCAGCGTAGTCACCAGAAATGGCAATCAGCCCCAGCATTTT.

This chain connects TRBV28 to TRBJ1-5; 8 positions match TRBD1. Germline loops: CDR1 MDHEN, CDR2 SYDVKM. V lost 8 bases, J lost 7 bases, and 10 bases stayed unmatched. CDR3 size: 14 residues. The CDR3, as DNA: TGTGCCAGCCTTCGACAGGGGATTTTACAGCCCCAGCATTTT. Its protein is CASLRQGILQPQHF.

V is TRBV7-9 and J is TRBJ2-1; 9 bases line up with TRBD2. The junction had 9 bases not matched to a gene; V was cut back by 5 bases and J by 4 bases. CDR3 size: 16 residues. The germline V gene has CDR1 SEHNR and CDR2 FQNEAQ (reference sequence). The CDR3 sequence is CASSPSSGRAYNEQFF. CDR3 nucleotides: TGTGCCAGCAGCCCGAGTAGCGGGAGAGCTTACAATGAGCAGTTCTTC. The full variable domain, completed using reference TRBV7-9 and TRBJ2-1, is DTGVSQNPRHKITKRGQNVTFRCDPISEHNRLYWYRQTLGQGPEFLTYFQNEAQLEKSRLLSDRFSAERPKGSFSTLEIQRTEQGDSAMYLCASSPSSGRAYNEQFFGPGTRLTVL.

The rearrangement joins TRBV2 to TRBJ1-1, with 7 bases identical to TRBD1. The CDR3 has 10 amino acids. Germline V gene lookup returns CDR1 SNHLY and CDR2 FYNNEI. J was trimmed by 7 bases and V by 10 bases; bases with no gene match: 3. The CDR3 reads CATRQGEAFF. The CDR3 DNA sequence: TGTGCCACCCGACAGGGTGAAGCTTTCTTT.

Note on this clonotype: It is likely a read error, because the conserved phenylalanine at the end of the CDR3 is missing. V gene TRBV9 combines with J gene TRBJ2-5; the D is unclear. The V gene's germline CDR1 is SGDLS and CDR2 YYNGEE. The CDR3 runs to 14 residues. The V end lost 0 bases, the J end lost 1 base, and 7 bases lay between the germline ends. This CDR3 is CASSVGAAQETQYS. The CDR3 region has the DNA TGTGCCAGCAGCGTAGGGGCAGCCCAAGAGACCCAGTACTCC.

This clonotype was detected a few times. The chain joins TRBV18 to TRBJ1-1; D is possibly TRBD1 (6 bases). V gave up 3 bases and J gave up 0 bases, with 14 bases separating them. The germline gives CDR1 KGHSH, CDR2 LQKENI. CDR3 length equals 16 residues. CDR3 nucleotide sequence: TGTGCCAGCTCACCCCGAGGGGGAGACATGAACACTGAAGCTTTCTTT. Residues: CASSPRGGDMNTEAFF.

On this clonotype: No DNA is shown, since the ends of the CDR3 on it are uncertain; the CDR3 is the one TCRdb lists. This rearrangement joins TRBV24-1 to TRBJ1-2. In germline, CDR1 is KGHDR, CDR2 SFDVKD. The CDR3 is 16 residues long, ends included. Here the CDR3 reads CATSDLVDTQYFGYTF.

This clonotype appeared many times. This chain connects TRBV11-1 to TRBJ1-3, with D unclear. CDR3 length: 16 residues. Trimming removed 3 bases from V and 1 base from J, with 13 bases in between. Germline V gene sequence: CDR1 SGHAT, CDR2 FQDESV (reference sequence). CDR3 bases: TGTGCCAGCAGCTTCATTAGCCTGGGGTCTGGAAACACCATATATTTT. Translating gives CASSFISLGSGNTIYF.

The table lists this clonotype with many counts. The CDR3: CASRKRKLPRPYNEQFF. The CDR3 DNA sequence: TGCGCCAGTAGAAAGCGGAAGCTTCCTAGGCCCTACAATGAGCAGTTCTTC. V is TRBV10-1 and J is TRBJ2-1, with D perhaps TRBD2 (5 bases). The germline gives CDR1 WNHNN, CDR2 SYGVQD (reference sequence). Trimming took off 9 bases at V and 2 bases at J, with 23 bases between the two ends. This CDR3 region has 17 residues.

This clonotype has at least ten counts. V gene TRBV20-1 combines with J gene TRBJ2-3; the D is unclear. CDR1 DFQATT and CDR2 SNEGSKA come from the germline V gene (reference sequence). The germline V and J ends were trimmed by 6 bases and 4 bases, with 17 bases remaining between them. CDR3 length: 14 residues. The CDR3 protein is CSASLRAHADTQYF. CDR3 bases: TGCAGTGCCTCCTTGAGAGCCCACGCAGATACGCAGTATTTT.

This clonotype was observed at least ten times. The chain has TRBV6-5 and TRBJ2-7, with 10 bases lining up with TRBD2. The germline gives CDR1 MNHEY, CDR2 SVGAGI. J gave up 4 bases and V 0 bases, and 9 bases lay outside the gene matches. The CDR3 length is 17 residues. DNA of the CDR3: TGTGCCAGCAGTTACTCGGGGCTAGCGGGGGCCAAATACGAGCAGTACTTC. Its protein is CASSYSGLAGAKYEQYF.